The rows below give T cell receptor beta chains drawn from one sample of a study of cytomegalovirus exposure and HLA in healthy donors. Data came from immunoSEQ multiplex PCR; TCRdb stores just in-frame clones and leaves some out. The table includes about 140,000 clones, 80% to 90% detected once. The sample consisted of PBMCs. Receptors originate from a woman under 30 in good health and CMV-seropositive. Both conserved end residues are part of each CDR3. Fields, in order: V gene, clone size, D gene, J gene, CDR3 protein, CDR3 DNA. The D gene is left open where the match is weak. The listing skips clone size in some rows; elsewhere it reads once, few, many or a size class.

>TRBV28|.|.|TRBJ1-2
CASSSGHSLGGYTF
TGTGCCAGCAGTTCCGGACACTCGTTGGGAGGCTACACCTTC
>TRBV15|.|TRBD1|TRBJ1-6
CATQDRVDSPLHF
TGTGCCACCCAGGACAGGGTAGACTCACCCCTCCACTTT
>TRBV5-1|.|TRBD2|TRBJ2-1
CASSLTSGRYNEQFF
TGCGCCAGCAGCTTGACTAGCGGGAGATACAATGAGCAGTTCTTC
>TRBV19|.|.|TRBJ1-1
CASSIRAGVYTEAFF
TGTGCCAGTAGTATACGGGCGGGGGTGTACACTGAAGCTTTCTTT
>TRBV14|.|.|TRBJ1-2
CASSQDWGPGGYTF
TGTGCCAGCAGCCAAGATTGGGGGCCTGGTGGCTACACCTTC
>TRBV2|.|.|TRBJ2-1
CASMDSYNEQFF
TGTGCCAGCATGGACAGTTACAATGAGCAGTTCTTC
>TRBV7-9|.|.|TRBJ2-1
CAAQNYNEQFF
TGTGCCGCACAAAACTACAATGAGCAGTTCTTC
>TRBV4-1|.|.|TRBJ2-7
CASSQDIGHRSYEQYF
TGCGCCAGCAGCCAAGATATAGGACACCGCTCCTACGAGCAGTACTTC
>TRBV5-1|.|.|TRBJ2-3
CASSFGGGALYTDTQYF
TGCGCCAGCAGCTTTGGAGGGGGGGCCCTATACACAGATACGCAGTATTTT
>TRBV2|.|.|TRBJ1-2
CASSKREVDYGYTF
TGTGCCAGCAGTAAGAGGGAAGTGGACTATGGCTACACCTTC
>TRBV10-3|.|TRBD1|TRBJ2-3
CAISEKGGQVTDTQYF
TGTGCCATCAGTGAGAAAGGGGGCCAGGTGACAGATACGCAGTATTTT
>TRBV5-6|.|TRBD1|TRBJ1-4
CASSSPGGPNEKLFF
TGTGCCAGCAGTTCCCCAGGGGGCCCGAATGAAAAACTGTTTTTT
>TRBV6-1|.|.|TRBJ2-3
CASTPNANTQYF
TGTGCCAGCACCCCGAACGCGAATACGCAGTATTTT
>TRBV10-3|.|.|TRBJ2-7
CAISGKQVSYEQYF
TGTGCCATCAGTGGGAAACAGGTATCCTACGAGCAGTACTTC
>TRBV7-2|.|.|TRBJ2-2
CASSLETGTGELFF
TGTGCCAGCAGCTTAGAGACAGGAACCGGGGAGCTGTTTTTT
>TRBV30|.|TRBD1|TRBJ1-5
CAWSVWGRGRQPQHF
TGTGCCTGGAGCGTCTGGGGCAGGGGGCGGCAGCCCCAGCATTTT
>TRBV7-2|.|TRBD1|TRBJ2-5
CASSPIQGAQYF
TGTGCCAGCAGCCCCATACAGGGGGCCCAGTACTTC
>TRBV30|.|TRBD2|TRBJ2-7
CALSLAGSSYEQYF
TGTGCCTTGTCGCTAGCGGGGAGCTCCTACGAGCAGTACTTC
>TRBV10-3|.|.|TRBJ2-2
CAISPDRFANTGELFF
TGTGCCATCAGTCCTGACAGGTTCGCGAACACCGGGGAGCTGTTTTTT
>TRBV2|.|.|TRBJ1-1
CASSTSRGGQRANTEAFF
TGTGCCAGCAGTACTTCACGCGGGGGGCAAAGGGCGAACACTGAAGCTTTCTTT
>TRBV6-1|once|TRBD1|TRBJ1-5
CASTTTGVGNQPQHF
TGTGCCAGCACCACTACAGGGGTAGGCAATCAGCCCCAGCATTTT
>TRBV9|.|.|TRBJ1-2
CASSVGQGGDYGYTF
TGTGCCAGCAGCGTAGGGCAGGGAGGGGACTATGGCTACACCTTC
>TRBV10-1|once|.|TRBJ2-2
CASSESSRAGLLTGELFF
TGCGCCAGCAGTGAGTCCTCAAGGGCGGGACTCCTTACCGGGGAGCTGTTTTTT
>TRBV11-2|once|TRBD1|TRBJ1-2
CASSLRQGETYGYTF
TGTGCCAGCAGCCTACGACAGGGGGAAACCTATGGCTACACCTTC
>TRBV4-2|.|TRBD2|TRBJ2-7
CASSQGTSGAYEQYF
TGTGCCAGCAGCCAAGGGACTAGCGGGGCCTACGAGCAGTACTTC
>TRBV4-2|.|.|TRBJ2-3
CASSQGWSGGTDTQYF
TGTGCCAGCAGCCAAGGCTGGTCGGGGGGCACAGATACGCAGTATTTT
>TRBV7-2|.|.|TRBJ1-6
CASSRRGTASYNSPLHF
TGTGCCAGCAGCCGACGGGGGACGGCCTCCTATAATTCACCCCTCCACTTT
>TRBV29-1|.|TRBD1|TRBJ2-3
CSDGQGTDTQYF
TGCAGCGACGGACAGGGAACAGATACGCAGTATTTT
>TRBV7-2|.|.|TRBJ2-1
CASTRPGKNEQFF
TGTGCCAGCACCCGGCCAGGGAAGAATGAGCAGTTCTTC
>TRBV28|.|TRBD1|TRBJ1-6
CASSPGQGNSPLHF
TGTGCCAGCAGTCCAGGACAGGGAAATTCACCCCTCCACTTT
>TRBV6-6|.|TRBD1|TRBJ1-3
CASSYSTGGFGNTIYF
TGTGCCAGCAGTTACTCTACAGGGGGCTTTGGAAACACCATATATTTT
>TRBV27|.|.|TRBJ1-1
CASSSFDRHTEAFF
TGTGCCAGCAGTTCATTCGACAGGCACACTGAAGCTTTCTTT
>TRBV10-3|once|TRBD2|TRBJ2-1
CATWTSGNEQFF
TGTGCCACTTGGACTAGCGGCAATGAGCAGTTCTTC
>TRBV18|.|.|TRBJ2-5
CASSPEFSTGGHF
TGTGCCAGCTCACCCGAATTCTCGACAGGTGGGCACTTC
>TRBV10-3|few|.|TRBJ1-5
CAISVHGRHNQPQHF
TGTGCCATCAGTGTTCACGGGAGGCACAATCAGCCCCAGCATTTT
>TRBV9|.|.|TRBJ2-5
CASSAYGYQETQYF
TGTGCCAGCAGCGCATACGGGTACCAAGAGACCCAGTACTTC
>TRBV9|.|.|TRBJ2-7
CASSVETSSYEQYF
TGTGCCAGCAGCGTAGAAACCAGCTCCTACGAGCAGTACTTC
>TRBV5-1|.|TRBD1|TRBJ1-3
CASSILQGSSGNTIYF
TGCGCCAGCAGCATTCTACAGGGGAGCTCTGGAAACACCATATATTTT
>TRBV5-1|.|.|TRBJ2-3
CASSAGADTQYF
TGCGCCAGCAGCGCAGGGGCAGATACGCAGTATTTT
>TRBV5-6|.|.|TRBJ2-1
CASSLGSEQFF
TGTGCCAGCAGCTTGGGGAGTGAGCAGTTCTTC
>TRBV9|.|.|TRBJ2-2
CASSGRFTGNRINTGELFF
TGTGCCAGCAGCGGACGTTTTACAGGGAATCGGATTAACACCGGGGAGCTGTTTTTT
>TRBV5-6|.|TRBD1|TRBJ1-4
CASSSPGQGNEKLFF
TGTGCCAGCAGCTCTCCGGGACAGGGGAATGAAAAACTGTTTTTT
>TRBV2|.|.|TRBJ2-2
CASSLTRPNTGELFF
TGTGCCAGCAGCTTGACTCGACCGAACACCGGGGAGCTGTTTTTT
>TRBV5-1|.|.|TRBJ1-2
CASSLTENYGYTF
TGCGCCAGCAGCTTGACAGAAAACTATGGCTACACCTTC
>TRBV18|.|.|TRBJ2-1
CASSPRRDGNEQFF
TGTGCCAGCTCACCGCGCAGGGATGGAAATGAGCAGTTCTTC
>TRBV2|.|.|TRBJ1-2
CASAEGVYGYTF
TGTGCCAGCGCCGAAGGGGTCTATGGCTACACCTTC
>TRBV11-1|.|.|TRBJ2-1
CASSLDGDNEQFF
TGTGCCAGCAGCTTAGACGGAGACAATGAGCAGTTCTTC
>TRBV30|.|TRBD2|TRBJ2-1
CATRAGGPDNEQFF
TGTGCCACCCGAGCGGGAGGGCCGGACAATGAGCAGTTCTTC
>TRBV7-2|once|TRBD2|TRBJ2-1
CASSLHKRGGRSYNEQFF
TGTGCCAGCAGCTTACATAAGCGGGGGGGCCGATCGTACAATGAGCAGTTCTTC
>TRBV10-3|.|TRBD1|TRBJ1-2
CAISAGTAYGYTF
TGTGCCATCAGTGCCGGGACAGCTTATGGCTACACCTTC
>TRBV5-1|.|.|TRBJ1-1
CASSLPGRPNTEAFF
TGCGCCAGCAGCTTGCCAGGGAGGCCGAACACTGAAGCTTTCTTT
>TRBV7-6|.|.|TRBJ1-6
CASSLYSPSSYNSPLHF
TGTGCCAGCAGCTTATACAGCCCGAGCTCCTATAATTCACCCCTCCACTTT
>TRBV7-9|.|.|TRBJ2-2
CASSLGEVEAGELFF
TGTGCCAGCAGCTTAGGGGAGGTGGAGGCCGGGGAGCTGTTTTTT
>TRBV5-4|.|TRBD1|TRBJ1-4
CASSFGQGRREKLFF
TGTGCCAGCAGCTTCGGACAGGGGAGGAGGGAAAAACTGTTTTTT